The T cell receptor (beta chain) described here comes from a study of blood T cells in healthy people across ages. A note on this clonotype: Antigen specificity is unknown.

The authors ran a second PCR of roughly 7 to 11 cycles using a sample-barcoded 5' primer and a J-beta primer mix. One entry per CDR3 protein, called by TCRdb with MiXCR from the 5' RACE reads. Of 1.5 million to 2 million distinct CDR3 sequences in the sample, less than 50% were seen once. Healthy Russian Caucasian donors spanned ages roughly 6 to 90 years. Germline-derived CDR1 and CDR2 are MGHDK and SYGVNS. CDR3 size: 13 residues. V lost 1 base and J 12 bases, leaving 10 bases between the germline ends. Study-wide points: While age rose, TCR beta diversity per million T cells dropped in a roughly linear way. Long-lived donors carried more naive CD4+ cells and greater diversity than aged donors.

This clonotype originated in a woman in her 40s in good health. The material sequenced was blood. The chain carries TRBV25-1 and TRBJ1-6; D is uncertain. The CDR3 region is CASSESFWEPLHF. The CDR3 coding sequence is TGTGCCAGCAGTGAATCTTTCTGGGAACCCCTCCACTTT. Together with reference TRBV25-1 and TRBJ1-6, the CDR3 gives the full variable domain: EADIYQTPRYLVIGTGKKITLECSQTMGHDKMYWYQQDPGMELHLIHYSYGVNSTEKGDLSSESTVSRIRTEHFPLTLESARPSHTSQYLCASSESFWEPLHFGNGTRLTVT.